Shown below are 32 T cell receptor beta chains from a single sample sequenced in a study of T cells in women clearing cervical HPV infection. The table came from immunoSEQ multiplex PCR; TCRdb's copy has only in-frame clones and leaves some out. Its listing shows some 30,000 clones. Sample: blood buffy coat. The source is a woman aged 18 to 75 with a cervical HPV16 infection that either progressed to CIN3+ or cleared (not recorded which).

Concerning this clone itself: The read halts 3 residues ahead of the CDR3 end, with the missing end drawn from the germline J gene. The chain recombines TRBV4-2 with TRBJ2-3; D unresolved. The CDR3 sequence is 17 residues long. Germline V gives CDR1 LGHNA, CDR2 YNFKEQ. V was cut by 0 bases and J by 1 base, with 14 bases left in between. Incomplete CDR3 DNA: TGTGCCAGCAGCCAAGATCCCTACAGTGGAGGCACAGATACG. Translated, it gives CASSQDPYSGGTDT. The entire CDR3 protein is CASSQDPYSGGTDTQYF.

Details on this clone: The observed sequence ends 3 residues before the CDR3 terminus, with the missing tail filled in from the germline J gene. The chain joins TRBV11-2 to TRBJ1-4; 7 nucleotides match TRBD1. J gave up 8 bases and V 1 base, and 7 bases lay outside the gene matches. This CDR3 contains 15 residues. Germline CDR1 reads SGHAT; CDR2 reads FQNNGV. The covered CDR3 bases are TGTGCCAGCAGCTTAGGGGGGACAGCCTCAGAAAAA. Its translation is CASSLGGTASEK. The complete CDR3 reads CASSLGGTASEKLFF.

A note on this clone: Read coverage stops 3 residues before the CDR3 terminus; the germline J gene supplies the remainder. The chain has TRBV19 and TRBJ1-1, with D possibly matching TRBD1 (5 bases). The CDR3 contains 12 residues. V lost 8 bases to trimming and J lost 4 bases, with 11 bases between them. Germline loops: CDR1 LNHDA, CDR2 SQIVND (reference sequence). The CDR3 here is CASQGYFTEAFF. CDR3 bases read: TGTGCCAGTCAGGGCTACTTCACTGAA.

Notes on this clone: The CDR3 end lies 3 residues beyond the end of the read and is filled in from the germline J gene. V is TRBV30 and J is TRBJ1-2, with TRBD1 matching over 10 bases. Germline CDR1 is GTSNPN and CDR2 is SVGIG (reference sequence). V dropped 3 bases and J dropped 0; count of bases not matched to a gene: 4. The CDR3 consists of 15 residues. Partial CDR3 DNA: TGTGCCTGGAGCCGCGGACAGGGGGCTAACTATGGC. It is translated as CAWSRGQGANYG. The whole CDR3 reads CAWSRGQGANYGYTF.

In the case of this clone: With the read ending 3 residues before the CDR3 end, the germline J gene is used to fill in that end. The chain carries TRBV19 and TRBJ1-2; 9 bases match TRBD1. The CDR3 runs to 15 residues. Trimming at V came to 5 bases and at J to 3 bases, leaving 7 bases not matched to a gene. Germline CDR1 reads LNHDA; CDR2 reads SQIVND (reference sequence). The CDR3 bases that were read are TGTGCCAGTAGTCCCGGGACAGGGTCCCACTATGGC. This encodes CASSPGTGSHYG. The whole CDR3 protein is CASSPGTGSHYGYTF.

On this clone itself: One end of the junction fails to match germline, which may point to a read error. The CDR3 end falls 3 residues outside the read, so it is completed with the germline J gene. The chain couples TRBV7-7 to TRBJ2-7; TRBD1 is a possible D gene (6 bases). The CDR3 has 13 amino acids. Germline-derived CDR1 and CDR2 are SSHAT and FNYEAQ (reference sequence). The sequenced CDR3 bases are TGTGCTAGCAGCTTAGCCGAGGGGGACGAG. The encoded protein is CASSLAEGDE. In full, the CDR3 is CASSLAEGDEQYF.

On this clone: The CDR3 is cut off 3 residues early in the read; its end comes from the germline J gene. V usage is TRBV11-2 and J usage is TRBJ2-3; D gene unclear. The CDR3 is 15 amino acids. V gave up 3 bases and J gave up 2 bases, with 12 bases separating them. Germline V CDR1 and CDR2: SGHAT, FQNNGV. CDR3 in amino acids: CASSFTTTHTDTQYF. CDR3 DNA (partial): TGTGCCAGCAGCTTTACTACTACACACACAGATACG.

Comment on this clone: Read data end 3 residues before the CDR3 end; the end is taken from the germline J gene. The chain combines TRBV20-1 with TRBJ1-6; maybe TRBD1 (5 bases). CDR1 is DFQATT, CDR2 SNEGSKA, per germline (reference sequence). This CDR3 has 15 residues. The V end lost 0 bases, the J end lost 6 bases, and 12 bases lay between the germline ends. The DNA read from the CDR3 is TGCAGTGCTAGAGATCCGGAGGGGCTTAATTCACCC. Its protein product is CSARDPEGLNSP. The entire CDR3 sequence reads CSARDPEGLNSPLHF.

Of note for this clone: The read is 3 residues too short to cover the CDR3 end, so that end is filled in from the germline J gene. The rearrangement links TRBV20-1 to TRBJ2-1, with 14 bases identical to TRBD2. The CDR3 spans 19 residues. Germline V CDR1 and CDR2: DFQATT, SNEGSKA (reference sequence). The V and J ends lost 3 bases and 0 bases, in that order; junction bases with no gene match: 10. The CDR3 bases that were read are TGCAGTGCTAGGGGAGGACTAGCGGGAGGCAGGAGCTCCTACAATGAG. It codes for CSARGGLAGGRSSYNE. The whole CDR3 sequence reads CSARGGLAGGRSSYNEQFF.

Concerning this clone: The read is 3 residues too short to cover the CDR3 end, so that end is filled in from the germline J gene. The V call is TRBV29-1, the J call TRBJ1-4, with 11 bases that match TRBD1. Trimming cost V 6 bases and J 6 bases; bases outside gene matches: 9. The CDR3 length is 15 residues. The V gene's germline CDR1 is SQVTM and CDR2 ANQGSEA. CDR3 in amino acids: CSVKTPGQGDEKLFF. CDR3 DNA, as far as it was read: TGCAGCGTAAAAACACCGGGACAGGGGGATGAAAAA.

In the case of this clone: The read is 3 residues too short to cover the CDR3 end, so that end is filled in from the germline J gene. The chain has TRBV19 and TRBJ1-1, with 7 bases aligning to TRBD1. The CDR3 contains 14 residues. V was clipped by 8 bases and J by 1 base; unmatched bases: 7. CDR1 LNHDA and CDR2 SQIVND come from the germline V gene (reference sequence). The DNA read from the CDR3 is TGTGCCAGTTCCCCTACAGGGGCGAACACTGAA. Translated: CASSPTGANTE. The complete CDR3 reads CASSPTGANTEAFF.

Comment on this clone: The CDR3 extends 3 residues past the end of the read, so its final part is completed from the germline J gene. The chain combines TRBV11-2 with TRBJ2-3; TRBD2 might be the D (5 bases). The CDR3 has 15 residues. Germline values: CDR1 SGHAT, CDR2 FQNNGV. Trimming took 0 bases from V and 2 from J, leaving 9 bases between them. CDR3 residues: CASSLDRGSTDTQYF. CDR3 DNA, as far as it was read: TGTGCCAGCAGCTTAGATCGCGGGTCCACAGATACG.

Notes on this clone: The read ends 3 residues before the CDR3 terminus; that terminus is restored from the germline J gene. The rearrangement joins TRBV10-3 to TRBJ2-1, with D tentatively TRBD2 (5 bases). Trimming removed 2 bases from V and 6 bases from J, with 14 bases in between. This CDR3 spans 15 amino acids. The germline V gene encodes CDR1 ENHRY and CDR2 SYGVKD. CDR3 bases read: TGTGCCATCAGTGAGGTTAGCGAGCTTTCCAATGAG. Its protein product is CAISEVSELSNE. Given in full, the CDR3 is CAISEVSELSNEQFF.

As for this clone: The read falls 3 residues short of the CDR3 end, and the missing part is taken from the germline J gene. The gene calls are TRBV4-2 and TRBJ2-3; 7 positions agree with TRBD2. Germline V gene data show CDR1 as LGHNA and CDR2 as YNFKEQ. This CDR3 has 16 amino acids. The trim removed 4 bases at V and 1 base at J, leaving 8 bases unmatched. CDR3 bases read: TGTGCCAGCAGCCCAAGAGCGGGAAGAGGCACAGATACG. Protein: CASSPRAGRGTDT. The whole CDR3 sequence is CASSPRAGRGTDTQYF.

Of note for this clone: The read ends 3 residues early relative to the CDR3; the germline J gene fills the gap. The rearrangement joins TRBV10-3 to TRBJ1-2, with 7 bases that match TRBD1. The length of the CDR3 is 14 residues. Germline V gives CDR1 ENHRY, CDR2 SYGVKD. Trimming removed 3 bases from V and 3 bases from J; junction bases left unmatched: 4. The CDR3 loop reads CAISDSGQDYGYTF. The sequenced CDR3 bases are TGTGCCATCAGTGACTCCGGACAGGACTATGGC.

Comment on this clone: The sequence runs out 3 residues before the end of the CDR3; the remainder is reconstructed from the germline J gene. The chain is built from TRBV6-1 and TRBJ2-1; possibly TRBD1 for D (6 bases). Per germline, CDR1 MNHNS and CDR2 SASEGT. The CDR3 runs 13 residues. Trimming left V 5 bases short and J 4 bases short, with 9 bases between. The CDR3 bases that were read are TGTGCCAGCAGTCAAGGACAGTACAATGAG. It translates to CASSQGQYNE. The whole CDR3 protein is CASSQGQYNEQFF.

Comment on this clone: The read ends 3 residues before the CDR3 terminus; that terminus is restored from the germline J gene. The rearrangement joins TRBV6-4 to TRBJ2-1, with 8 bases aligning to TRBD1. Trimming took 4 bases from V and 6 from J; bases not matched to a gene: 5. From germline, CDR1 is MRHNA and CDR2 SNTAGT. The CDR3 is 14 amino acids. The CDR3 DNA, read in part, is TGTGCCAGCAGTGTGGGACAGGACCCCAATGAG. The encoded protein is CASSVGQDPNE. The entire CDR3 sequence reads CASSVGQDPNEQFF.

In regard to this clone: Read data end 3 residues before the CDR3 end; the end is taken from the germline J gene. This chain uses TRBV2 with TRBJ2-3; D is ambiguous. The CDR3 length is 14 residues. Germline CDR1 reads SNHLY; CDR2 reads FYNNEI. The part of the CDR3 DNA that was read is TGTGCCAGCAGTGAAACCCAGGAGAGAGAGACG. Its protein is CASSETQERET. The CDR3 as a whole reads CASSETQERETQYF. The full variable domain, with the rest looked up from reference TRBV2 and TRBJ2-3, is EPEVTQTPSHQVTQMGQEVILRCVPISNHLYFYWYRQILGQKVEFLVSFYNNEISEKSEIFDDQFSVERPDGSNFTLKIRSTKLEDSAMYFCASSETQERETQYFGPGTRLTVL.

As regards this clone: Relative to the germline gene, one junction end is altered; a read error may explain this. The read is 3 residues too short to cover the CDR3 end, so that end is filled in from the germline J gene. The gene calls are TRBV4-2 and TRBJ1-4; TRBD1 is a possible D gene (5 bases). CDR1 and CDR2 (germline): LGHNA, YNFKEQ. This CDR3 spans 15 amino acids. The sequenced part of the CDR3 DNA is TGCGCCAGCAGCCAAGACATGTGGGGGGGGGAAAAA. Residues: CASSQDMWGGEK. In full, the CDR3 is CASSQDMWGGEKLFF.

As to this clone: The read ends 3 residues before the CDR3 terminus; that terminus is restored from the germline J gene. The rearrangement uses TRBV11-2 and TRBJ2-1, with D unclear. Between the trimmed V and J ends, which lost 1 base and 5 bases, there was a span of 12 bases. The CDR3 is 15 amino acids. The germline V gene encodes CDR1 SGHAT and CDR2 FQNNGV. The sequenced CDR3 bases are TGTGCCAGCAGCTTAGGACCCAGGAAACACAATGAG. Translation gives CASSLGPRKHNE. From start to end, the CDR3 is CASSLGPRKHNEQFF. Filled out from reference TRBV11-2 and TRBJ2-1, the complete variable domain reads EAGVAQSPRYKIIEKRQSVAFWCNPISGHATLYWYQQILGQGPKLLIQFQNNGVVDDSQLPKDRFSAERLKGVDSTLKIQPAKLEDSAVYLCASSLGPRKHNEQFFGPGTRLTVL.

On this clone itself: The CDR3 end is not reached by the read, which stops 3 residues before it; the germline J gene fills it in. The V gene is TRBV7-7, the J gene TRBJ2-7; weak D call: TRBD1 (5 bases). V lost 6 bases and J lost 4, with 13 bases in between. The CDR3 totals 13 residues. The germline gives CDR1 SSHAT, CDR2 FNYEAQ (reference sequence). The CDR3 spells CASRPWGNYEQYF. The covered CDR3 bases are TGTGCCAGCAGGCCGTGGGGCAATTACGAG.

Of note for this clone: The read terminates 3 residues before the CDR3 end, so the remaining end is supplied by the germline J gene. The chain combines TRBV5-1 with TRBJ2-7; D might be TRBD1 (6 bases). Per germline, CDR1 SGHRS and CDR2 YFSETQ. The CDR3 runs 15 residues. Trimming removed 0 bases from V and 0 bases from J, with 10 bases in between. CDR3 residues: CASSLGQVSSYEQYF. CDR3 bases read: TGCGCCAGCAGCTTGGGACAGGTTAGCTCCTACGAG.

On this clone itself: From the germline J gene comes the end of the CDR3, since the read stops 3 residues before it. The gene calls are TRBV7-3 and TRBJ2-3; 7 nucleotides agree with TRBD2. The V gene's germline CDR1 is SGHTA and CDR2 FQGTGA. The CDR3 runs to 15 residues. Incomplete CDR3 DNA: TGTGCCAGCAGCCTTAGGGGAGTTTTCGGGGGGACG. This translates into CASSLRGVFGGT. Given in full, the CDR3 is CASSLRGVFGGTQYF.

Remarks on this clone: The read is 3 residues too short to cover the CDR3 end, so that end is filled in from the germline J gene. This rearrangement joins TRBV5-1 to TRBJ2-2, with 9 bases lining up with TRBD2. In germline, CDR1 is SGHRS, CDR2 YFSETQ. There are 17 residues in the CDR3. With V trimmed by 4 bases and J by 2 bases, 9 bases remained unmatched. CDR3 bases read: TGCGCCAGCAGCCAGGACGCTAGCGGGGTCAACACCGGGGAG. Translating it yields CASSQDASGVNTGE. The complete CDR3 sequence is CASSQDASGVNTGELFF.

A remark on this clone: The sequenced fragment ends 3 residues before the CDR3 boundary, so the rest is inferred from the germline J gene. The rearrangement uses TRBV28 and TRBJ2-7; TRBD2 agrees at 10 bases. The germline gives CDR1 MDHEN, CDR2 SYDVKM. The CDR3 extends over 15 amino acids. Trimming removed 2 bases from V and 3 bases from J; junction bases left unmatched: 4. CDR3 sequence reads: CASSLPRTSGYEQYF. The DNA read from the CDR3 is TGTGCCAGCAGTTTACCCCGGACTAGCGGCTACGAG.

In the case of this clone: The CDR3 is cut off 3 residues early in the read; its end comes from the germline J gene. The chain uses TRBV2 and TRBJ2-3, with 13 bases fitting TRBD2. This CDR3 has 16 residues. The germline gives CDR1 SNHLY, CDR2 FYNNEI. Trimming cost V 2 bases and J 4 bases; bases outside gene matches: 3. The part of the CDR3 DNA that was read is TGTGCCAGCAGTGAAACTAGCGGGGGGGCAGCAGATACG. Translation gives CASSETSGGAADT. The entire CDR3 is CASSETSGGAADTQYF.

Comment on this clone: The read ends 3 residues early relative to the CDR3; the germline J gene fills the gap. The genes are TRBV5-1 and TRBJ1-1; D might be TRBD1 (5 bases). V lost 5 bases and J lost 4, with 18 bases in between. This CDR3 is 15 amino acids long. Germline V lookup: CDR1 SGHRS, CDR2 YFSETQ. This chain's CDR3 is CASRSRGSWGTEAFF. The covered CDR3 bases are TGCGCCAGCAGATCGAGGGGCTCTTGGGGCACTGAA. The full variable domain, rest sourced from reference TRBV5-1 and TRBJ1-1, is KAGVTQTPRYLIKTRGQQVTLSCSPISGHRSVSWYQQTPGQGLQFLFEYFSETQRNKGNFPGRFSGRQFSNSRSEMNVSTLELGDSALYLCASRSRGSWGTEAFFGQGTRLTVV.

In the case of this clone: The read ends 3 residues shy of where the CDR3 ends; the end is completed using the germline J gene. This chain links TRBV18 with TRBJ1-6; a possible D gene is TRBD1 (6 bases). The CDR3 covers 15 residues. From germline, CDR1 is KGHSH and CDR2 LQKENI. V was pared by 6 bases and J by 0 bases, with 9 bases between. The CDR3 loop is CASSDRSSYNSPLHF. The CDR3 DNA, read in part, is TGTGCCAGCTCCGACAGGTCCTCCTATAATTCACCC.

Points on this clone: Sequencing ends 3 residues short of the CDR3 end; the germline J gene provides the rest. V usage is TRBV19 and J usage is TRBJ1-2; 7 bases fit TRBD1. The CDR3 is 12 amino acids. Germline assignment: CDR1 LNHDA and CDR2 SQIVND (reference sequence). The sequenced CDR3 bases are TGTGCCACCTTTCCAGGGGGAGATACC. Translating it yields CATFPGGDT. From start to end, the CDR3 is CATFPGGDTYTF.

Comment on this clone: The sequence runs out 3 residues before the end of the CDR3; the remainder is reconstructed from the germline J gene. The chain combines TRBV2 with TRBJ2-1; D may be TRBD1 (5 bases). Germline assignment: CDR1 SNHLY and CDR2 FYNNEI. V was trimmed by 8 bases and J by 1 base, leaving 15 bases between them. The CDR3 has 15 amino acids. The part of the CDR3 DNA that was read is TGTGCCAGCGACCAGGGAAGGGTGTCCTACAATGAG. As protein: CASDQGRVSYNE. The entire CDR3 reads CASDQGRVSYNEQFF.

As for this clone: Coverage ceases 3 residues before the CDR3 finishes, and the germline J gene fills in the end. The chain is built from TRBV20-1 and TRBJ2-7; D is unclear. Trimming left V 0 bases short and J 5 bases short, with 8 bases between. Germline V gene sequence: CDR1 DFQATT, CDR2 SNEGSKA (reference sequence). The CDR3 sequence is 12 residues long. CDR3 residues: CSARDPPDEQYF. The sequenced part of the CDR3 DNA is TGCAGTGCTAGAGACCCGCCGGACGAG.

In the case of this clone: The CDR3 end falls 3 residues outside the read, so it is completed with the germline J gene. The chain joins TRBV7-2 to TRBJ1-6; a possible D gene is TRBD1 (5 bases). Trimming left V 5 bases short and J 5 bases short, with 13 bases between. Germline V lookup: CDR1 SGHTA, CDR2 FQGNSA. This CDR3 is built from 15 residues. The CDR3 sequence is CASSPQGGNNSPLHF. Incomplete CDR3 DNA: TGTGCCAGCAGCCCTCAGGGTGGGAATAATTCACCC. Full variable domain (rest looked up from reference TRBV7-2 and TRBJ1-6): GAGVSQSPSNKVTEKGKDVELRCDPISGHTALYWYRQSLGQGLEFLIYFQGNSAPDKSGLPSDRFSAERTGGSVSTLTIQRTQQEDSAVYLCASSPQGGNNSPLHFGNGTRLTVT.